The 20 T cell receptor beta chains below all came from one sample that was sequenced in a study of cytomegalovirus exposure and HLA in healthy donors. A multiplex PCR was run with 60 Vbeta primers and 13 Jbeta primers. Measured with immunoSEQ multiplex PCR; TCRdb has only the in-frame clones, and not every one. Of tens of thousands of clones in the sample, 81% were seen once. Sample: PBMCs. Receptors originate from a girl aged 2-10 years in good health and CMV-seropositive.

The table lists this clone with a count of one. CDR3 in amino acids: CSVGVANYGYTF. The DNA of the CDR3 is TGCAGCGTTGGAGTAGCTAACTATGGCTACACCTTC. This sequence joins TRBV29-1 and TRBJ1-2; D gene uncertain. V shed 4 bases and J shed 0 bases, with 6 bases lying between them. This CDR3 comprises 12 residues. Germline V gives CDR1 SQVTM, CDR2 ANQGSEA.

This chain joins TRBV4-1 and TRBJ2-5; 7 nucleotides align to TRBD2. Per germline, CDR1 MGHRA and CDR2 YSYEKL. This CDR3 has 14 residues. Trimming took 2 bases from V and 5 from J; bases not matched to a gene: 5. The CDR3 here is CASSQFGAGETQYF. The CDR3 DNA reads TGCGCCAGCAGCCAATTTGGAGCGGGGGAGACCCAGTACTTC.

The chain carries TRBV30 and TRBJ2-1; 10 nucleotides agree with TRBD1. The CDR3 is made up of 15 amino acids. The V gene's germline CDR1 is GTSNPN and CDR2 SVGIG (reference sequence). The junction had 8 bases not matched to a gene; V was cut back by 3 bases and J by 6 bases. In DNA form, the CDR3 reads TGTGCCTGGAGCACGGGACAGGGGTTGTCCAATGAGCAGTTCTTC. Translating gives CAWSTGQGLSNEQFF.

This clone was counted a single time. The J gene is TRBJ2-5, the V gene TRBV9; 8 positions match TRBD1. Trimming removed 4 bases from V and 5 bases from J; junction bases left unmatched: 10. Germline V gives CDR1 SGDLS, CDR2 YYNGEE. This CDR3 contains 15 residues. The CDR3 here is CASSQTDRGYETQYF. CDR3 coding DNA: TGTGCCAGCAGCCAGACAGACAGGGGATACGAGACCCAGTACTTC.

The CDR3 DNA is TGTGCCAGTAGTATTGGCGTTGTGGGGACAGGGACTTTCAATCAGCCCCAGCATTTT. The encoded protein is CASSIGVVGTGTFNQPQHF. The V gene is TRBV19, the J gene TRBJ1-5; TRBD1 agrees at 9 bases. The V gene's germline CDR1 is LNHDA and CDR2 SQIVND (reference sequence). Losses at the gene ends were 3 bases for V and 3 bases for J; bases not matched to a gene: 15. The CDR3 has 19 amino acids.

The chain couples TRBV25-1 to TRBJ2-7; D call uncertain. Germline V gene lookup returns CDR1 MGHDK and CDR2 SYGVNS. The V end was cut by 3 bases, the J end by 0 bases, with 9 bases between. This CDR3 is built from 14 residues. DNA for the CDR3: TGTGCCAGCAGTGACTCTATCCTCTCCTACGAGCAGTACTTC. Its translation: CASSDSILSYEQYF.

The rearrangement joins TRBV7-9 to TRBJ1-5, with 12 bases lining up with TRBD1. The CDR3 spans 15 residues. Germline CDR1 and CDR2: SEHNR and FQNEAQ (reference sequence). V was pared by 5 bases and J by 7 bases, with 6 bases of the junction left unmatched. CDR3 DNA sequence: TGTGCCAGCAGCACGGGACAGGGGGCCGGGCAGCCCCAGCATTTT. Its protein product is CASSTGQGAGQPQHF.

This chain connects TRBV28 to TRBJ2-7; 13 nucleotides line up with TRBD2. The CDR3 is 20 residues long. Losses at the gene ends were 2 bases for V and 2 bases for J; bases not matched to a gene: 15. The germline V gene has CDR1 MDHEN and CDR2 SYDVKM. CDR3 amino acids: CASSLMVAGLAGSLPYEQYF. DNA for the CDR3: TGTGCCAGCAGTTTAATGGTGGCGGGACTAGCGGGGTCACTACCCTACGAGCAGTACTTC.

The J gene is TRBJ2-7, the V gene TRBV28; a weak D match, TRBD1 (7 bases). The CDR3 has 17 amino acids. V was cut by 7 bases and J by 2 bases, with 24 bases left in between. Germline CDR1 and CDR2: MDHEN and SYDVKM. CDR3 nucleotide sequence: TGTGCCAGCACCCCAGGGGGGTACTCGGGACCAGCCTACGAGCAGTACTTC. Translating it yields CASTPGGYSGPAYEQYF. Using reference TRBV28 and TRBJ2-7 for the parts outside the CDR3, the full variable domain is DVKVTQSSRYLVKRTGEKVFLECVQDMDHENMFWYRQDPGLGLRLIYFSYDVKMKEKGDIPEGYSVSREKKERFSLILESASTNQTSMYLCASTPGGYSGPAYEQYFGPGTRLTVT.

The rearrangement links TRBV28 to TRBJ1-5; 9 bases map to TRBD1. Germline CDR1 is MDHEN and CDR2 is SYDVKM. The junction had 10 bases not matched to a gene; V was cut back by 6 bases and J by 7 bases. The CDR3 runs 15 residues. This CDR3 is CASRPRDRVQQPQHF. The DNA for the CDR3 is TGTGCCAGCAGGCCTCGGGACAGGGTGCAACAGCCCCAGCATTTT. Filled out from reference TRBV28 and TRBJ1-5, the complete variable domain reads DVKVTQSSRYLVKRTGEKVFLECVQDMDHENMFWYRQDPGLGLRLIYFSYDVKMKEKGDIPEGYSVSREKKERFSLILESASTNQTSMYLCASRPRDRVQQPQHFGDGTRLSIL.

The rearrangement links TRBV5-6 to TRBJ2-7; 12 bases fit TRBD1. Germline lookup yields CDR1 SGHDT and CDR2 YYEEEE. Germline trimming cut 1 base from V and 6 bases from J; bases unmatched to any gene: 2. The CDR3 loop spans 14 amino acids. The CDR3 protein is CASSLRDRGPEQYF. DNA of the CDR3: TGTGCCAGCAGCTTGCGGGACAGGGGGCCCGAGCAGTACTTC. The full variable domain, rest sourced from reference TRBV5-6 and TRBJ2-7, is DAGVTQSPTHLIKTRGQQVTLRCSPKSGHDTVSWYQQALGQGPQFIFQYYEEEERQRGNFPDRFSGHQFPNYSSELNVNALLLGDSALYLCASSLRDRGPEQYFGPGTRLTVT.

CDR3 amino acids: CAWSVGGGFGGYTF. The DNA for the CDR3 is TGTGCCTGGAGTGTGGGGGGGGGCTTTGGTGGCTACACCTTC. The chain couples TRBV30 to TRBJ1-2; tentative D call: TRBD1 (6 bases). This CDR3 contains 14 residues. V lost 0 bases to trimming and J lost 7 bases, with 15 bases between them. Germline assignment: CDR1 GTSNPN and CDR2 SVGIG (reference sequence).

This rearrangement joins TRBV5-6 to TRBJ2-2; 8 nucleotides match TRBD1. V shed 2 bases and J 0 bases; nucleotides not matched to a gene: 3. In germline, CDR1 is SGHDT, CDR2 YYEEEE. The CDR3 is made up of 16 amino acids. CDR3 coding DNA: TGTGCCAGCAGCTTCAGGGGGCAGTCGAACACCGGGGAGCTGTTTTTT. Protein product: CASSFRGQSNTGELFF.

The rearrangement links TRBV4-1 to TRBJ1-2, with TRBD1 matching 9 bases. Per the germline V gene, CDR1 is MGHRA and CDR2 is YSYEKL. The junction had 3 bases not matched to a gene; V was cut back by 1 base and J by 6 bases. This CDR3 is 14 amino acids long. The CDR3 DNA reads TGCGCCAGCAGCCAAGGGCGGACAGGGGATGGCTACACCTTC. Amino acid sequence: CASSQGRTGDGYTF.

The chain links TRBV7-6 to TRBJ2-7; D unclear. This CDR3 spans 13 amino acids. The germline V gene encodes CDR1 SGHVS and CDR2 FNYEAQ. Trimming removed 5 bases from V and 3 bases from J, with 11 bases in between. The CDR3 loop reads CASSKRVNYEQYF. Written as DNA, the CDR3 is TGTGCCAGCAGCAAAAGAGTCAACTACGAGCAGTACTTC.

The V gene is TRBV5-1, the J gene TRBJ2-1; 7 bases agree with TRBD2. Looked up from germline, CDR1 is SGHRS and CDR2 is YFSETQ. There are 17 residues in the CDR3. V trimming: 2 bases; J trimming: 4 bases; junction bases outside the gene matches: 12. The CDR3 reads CASSFNSLPSGYNEQFF. CDR3 nucleotides: TGCGCCAGCAGCTTCAACTCCCTGCCTAGCGGATACAATGAGCAGTTCTTC.

The chain links TRBV28 to TRBJ2-3; D not resolved. This CDR3 has 12 residues. V lost 5 bases and J lost 4, with 7 bases in between. From germline, CDR1 is MDHEN and CDR2 SYDVKM. CDR3 amino acids: CASSTTADTQYF. In nucleotides, the CDR3 is TGTGCCAGCAGTACGACTGCAGATACGCAGTATTTT. The whole variable domain, remainder taken from reference TRBV28 and TRBJ2-3, is DVKVTQSSRYLVKRTGEKVFLECVQDMDHENMFWYRQDPGLGLRLIYFSYDVKMKEKGDIPEGYSVSREKKERFSLILESASTNQTSMYLCASSTTADTQYFGPGTRLTVL.

The V and J genes are TRBV28 and TRBJ1-5; possible D gene TRBD1, 6 bases. Per the germline V gene, CDR1 is MDHEN and CDR2 is SYDVKM. Trimming took off 10 bases at V and 3 bases at J, with 22 bases between the two ends. The CDR3 has 16 residues. CDR3 protein: CATVDSSLLLNQPQHF. The CDR3 coding sequence is TGTGCCACCGTGGACAGCTCCCTCCTACTCAATCAGCCCCAGCATTTT.

The chain recombines TRBV29-1 with TRBJ1-6; a weak D match, TRBD1 (5 bases). The CDR3 has 13 residues. CDR1 is SQVTM and CDR2 is ANQGSEA in the germline V gene. Trimming shortened V by 4 bases and J by 6 bases, and 10 bases separated the two germline ends. CDR3 sequence: CSVGQNLNSPLHF. In DNA, the CDR3 is TGCAGCGTTGGACAGAACCTTAATTCACCCCTCCACTTT. The full variable domain, with the rest looked up from reference TRBV29-1 and TRBJ1-6, is SAVISQKPSRDICQRGTSLTIQCQVDSQVTMMFWYRQQPGQSLTLIATANQGSEATYESGFVIDKFPISRPNLTFSTLTVSNMSPEDSSIYLCSVGQNLNSPLHFGNGTRLTVT.

V is TRBV29-1 and J is TRBJ1-2, with 10 bases that match TRBD1. V shed 6 bases and J 2 bases; nucleotides not matched to a gene: 12. The CDR3 consists of 16 residues. Germline values: CDR1 SQVTM, CDR2 ANQGSEA. The CDR3 region has the DNA TGCAGCGTCGGCCCCCGCCCGGGACAGGGGAACTATGGCTACACCTTC. Protein product: CSVGPRPGQGNYGYTF.